The source of this T cell receptor beta chain is a study of identical twins' blood T cells. With 2 bases removed from V and 5 bases from J, the gap between germline ends came to 13 bases. The V gene's germline CDR1 is SGHRS and CDR2 YFSETQ. This CDR3 spans 14 amino acids. Of note for this clonotype: Antigen unknown.

Study-wide results and caveats: Twins shared more top CDR3 clonotypes than unrelated donors did. Shared environment remains a possible cause of twin similarity.

Each TCR cDNA library carried sample-specific barcodes on both ends. TCRdb called the 5' RACE reads again in MiXCR, with one record for every CDR3 protein. The table has 350,000 to 400,000 distinct CDR3 sequences, more than 25% seen once. Reared together, all three twin pairs probably met the same infectious agents and vaccines. The sequence was collected from a woman aged 18 to 55 in good health. The sample consisted of PBMCs. This sequence joins TRBV5-1 and TRBJ1-1, with D possibly being TRBD1 (5 bases). The CDR3 loop is CASSFGAIGTEAFF. The CDR3 region has the DNA TGCGCCAGCAGCTTCGGGGCAATTGGGACTGAAGCTTTCTTT.